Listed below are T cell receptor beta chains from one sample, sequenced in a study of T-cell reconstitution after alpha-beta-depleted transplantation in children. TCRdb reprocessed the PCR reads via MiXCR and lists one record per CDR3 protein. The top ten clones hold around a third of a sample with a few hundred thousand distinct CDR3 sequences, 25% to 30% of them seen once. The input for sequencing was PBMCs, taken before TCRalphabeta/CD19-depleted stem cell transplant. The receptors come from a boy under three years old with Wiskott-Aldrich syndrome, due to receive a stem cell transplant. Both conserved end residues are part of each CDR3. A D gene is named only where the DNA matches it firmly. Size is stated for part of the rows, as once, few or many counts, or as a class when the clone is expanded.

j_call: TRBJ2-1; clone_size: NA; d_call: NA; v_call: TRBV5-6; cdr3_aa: CASSFQRSSYNERFF; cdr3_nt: TGTGCCAGCAGCTTTCAGCGGAGCTCCTACAATGAGCGGTTCTTC
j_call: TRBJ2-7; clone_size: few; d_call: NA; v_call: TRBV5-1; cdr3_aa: CASSFSSKSLYEQYF; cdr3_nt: TGCGCCAGCAGCTTTTCCTCAAAGTCCCTCTACGAGCAGTACTTC
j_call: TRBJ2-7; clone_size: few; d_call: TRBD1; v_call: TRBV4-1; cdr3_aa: CASSQNWGGQGKFSEQYF; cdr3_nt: TGCGCCAGCAGCCAAAATTGGGGTGGACAGGGAAAGTTCTCCGAGCAGTACTTC
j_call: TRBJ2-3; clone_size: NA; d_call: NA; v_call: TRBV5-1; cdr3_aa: CASSPNAGARSTDTQYF; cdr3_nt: TGCGCCAGCAGCCCTAACGCCGGGGCGAGGAGCACAGATACGCAGTATTTT
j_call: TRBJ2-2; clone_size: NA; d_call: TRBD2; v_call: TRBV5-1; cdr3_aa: CASSFEPGGAGANTGELFF; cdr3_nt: TGCGCCAGCAGCTTCGAACCGGGCGGCGCGGGGGCGAACACCGGGGAGCTGTTTTTT
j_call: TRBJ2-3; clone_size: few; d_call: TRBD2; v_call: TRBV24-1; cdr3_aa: CATSARLAGVADTQYF; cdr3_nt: TGTGCCACCAGTGCCCGACTAGCGGGAGTAGCAGATACGCAGTATTTT
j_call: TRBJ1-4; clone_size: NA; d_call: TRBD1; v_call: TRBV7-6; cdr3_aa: CASSPSGTGNEKLFF; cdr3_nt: TGTGCCAGCAGCCCATCCGGGACAGGCAATGAAAAACTGTTTTTT
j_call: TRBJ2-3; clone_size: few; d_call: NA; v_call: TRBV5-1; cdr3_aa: CASSLYQAWRTDTQYF; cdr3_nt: TGCGCCAGCAGCCTATATCAAGCCTGGAGGACAGATACGCAGTATTTT
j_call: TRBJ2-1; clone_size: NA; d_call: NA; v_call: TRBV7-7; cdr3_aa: CGSSLGGEDEQFF; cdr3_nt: TGTGGCAGCAGCTTAGGGGGAGAGGATGAGCAGTTCTTC
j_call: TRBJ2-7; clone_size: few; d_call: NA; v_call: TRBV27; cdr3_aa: CASSLSIGAGGTYEQYF; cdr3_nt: TGTGCCAGCAGTTTATCGATCGGGGCAGGGGGGACCTACGAGCAGTACTTC
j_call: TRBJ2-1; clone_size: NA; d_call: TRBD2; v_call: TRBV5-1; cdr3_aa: CASSLPGTSGTRIDEQFF; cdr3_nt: TGCGCCAGCAGCCTTCCCGGGACTAGCGGGACTCGAATCGATGAGCAGTTCTTC
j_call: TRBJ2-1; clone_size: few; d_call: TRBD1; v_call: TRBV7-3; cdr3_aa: CASSSRSGTGYEQFF; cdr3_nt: TGTGCCAGCAGCTCGCGTTCCGGGACAGGTTATGAGCAGTTCTTC
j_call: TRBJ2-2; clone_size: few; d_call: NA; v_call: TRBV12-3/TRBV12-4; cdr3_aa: CASSPSIWTENTGELFF; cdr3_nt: TGTGCCAGCAGCCCGAGCATTTGGACGGAGAACACCGGGGAGCTGTTTTTT
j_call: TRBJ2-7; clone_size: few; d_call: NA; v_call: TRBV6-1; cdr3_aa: CASRGDPGYEQYF; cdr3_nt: TGTGCCAGCAGGGGGGATCCGGGGTACGAGCAGTACTTC
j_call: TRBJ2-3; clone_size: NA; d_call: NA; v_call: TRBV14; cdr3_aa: CASSHRGGVADTQYF; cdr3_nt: TGTGCCAGCAGCCACAGGGGAGGGGTCGCAGATACGCAGTATTTT